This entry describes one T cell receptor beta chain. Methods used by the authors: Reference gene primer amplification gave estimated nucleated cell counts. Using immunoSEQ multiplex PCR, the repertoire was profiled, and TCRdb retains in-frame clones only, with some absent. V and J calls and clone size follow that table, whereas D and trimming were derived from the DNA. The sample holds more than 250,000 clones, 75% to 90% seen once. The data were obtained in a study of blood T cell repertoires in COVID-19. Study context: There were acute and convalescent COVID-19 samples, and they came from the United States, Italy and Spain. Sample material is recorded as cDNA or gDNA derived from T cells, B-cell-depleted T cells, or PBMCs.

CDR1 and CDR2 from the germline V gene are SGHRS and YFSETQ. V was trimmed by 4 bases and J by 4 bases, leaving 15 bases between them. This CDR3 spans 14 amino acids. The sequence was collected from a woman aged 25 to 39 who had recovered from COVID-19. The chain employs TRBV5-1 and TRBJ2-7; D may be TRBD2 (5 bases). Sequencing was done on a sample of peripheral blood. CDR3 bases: TGCGCCAGCAGCGGGCAGGATCGGGGTTACGAGCAGTACTTC. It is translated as CASSGQDRGYEQYF. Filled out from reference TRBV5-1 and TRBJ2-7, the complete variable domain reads KAGVTQTPRYLIKTRGQQVTLSCSPISGHRSVSWYQQTPGQGLQFLFEYFSETQRNKGNFPGRFSGRQFSNSRSEMNVSTLELGDSALYLCASSGQDRGYEQYFGPGTRLTVT.